The entry below gives a single T cell receptor (beta chain) sequence along with its context. The antigen is undetermined. This record comes from a study of T cell responses to AZD1222 COVID-19 vaccine. On the study more broadly: Second-dose intervals of approximately 4 or approximately 12 weeks were pooled. Whole-study results and caveats: There were repertoire samples only from the period after the peak T cell response. It was only five to seven AZD1222 recipients who were seropositive at baseline. Nearly half of the spike-specific TCRs reportedly recognize variant regions that carry no mutations.

The data were produced by immunoSEQ multiplex PCR, yet TCRdb's version contains in-frame clones alone and is incomplete. The sample records tens of thousands of clones, over 85% being singletons. Germline V gene data show CDR1 as LGHDT and CDR2 as YNNKEL (reference sequence). The CDR3 totals 12 residues. The V gene lost 4 bases and the J gene lost 6 bases, with 10 bases spanning the gap. This rearrangement joins TRBV3-1 (or the pseudogene TRBV3-2) to TRBJ2-7; perhaps D is TRBD1 or TRBD2 (5 bases each). The clonotype originates from an adult in good health. Sequences were derived from peripheral blood, sampled on day 0 of AZD1222 vaccination. CDR3 coding DNA: TGTGCCAGCAGCCTTTCAGGGACCGAGCAGTACTTC. Its protein product is CASSLSGTEQYF.